This T cell receptor (beta chain) was profiled in a study of blood T cell repertoires in COVID-19. The germline V and J ends were trimmed by 6 bases and 4 bases, with 12 bases remaining between them. The CDR3 has 13 amino acids. Per the germline V gene, CDR1 is MNHEY and CDR2 is SVGAGI. Sequencing used immunoSEQ multiplex PCR; TCRdb keeps in-frame clones, though not all of them. The table records approximately 6,400 clones, 88% of them present only once. J is TRBJ1-2 and V is TRBV6-5, with a possible D match to TRBD1 (6 bases). This receptor was identified in a human donor in a cohort sampled during active COVID-19. What was sequenced was peripheral blood. The CDR3 DNA sequence: TGTGCCAGCAGGCCCGGGGGGGCCTATGGCTACACCTTC. This encodes CASRPGGAYGYTF.